This T cell receptor (beta chain) is drawn from a study of blood T cell repertoires in COVID-19. Study information: The origin of the acute and convalescent COVID-19 samples was the United States, Italy and Spain. Sources were T cells, B-cell-depleted T cells, or PBMCs; the material itself was cDNA or gDNA.

How the authors handled the data: Amplification of reference gene primers was used by the study to estimate nucleated cell counts. Some clones are missing from TCRdb's copy, which holds only in-frame ones; the method was immunoSEQ multiplex PCR. That table furnishes V, J and clone size, whereas the DNA furnished D and trimming. The sample contains 180,000 or so clones, 80% to 90% of which appear only once. Germline V CDR1 and CDR2: SNHLY, FYNNEI. V lost 8 bases and J lost 8, with 13 bases in between. The CDR3 has 11 residues. Sequenced: peripheral blood. The chain has TRBV2 and TRBJ2-7; a possible D gene is TRBD2 (6 bases). The receptor's source is a man in his 60s with acute or convalescent COVID-19. CDR3 protein: CASQRVGKQYF. The DNA of the CDR3 is TGTGCCAGCCAGCGGGTCGGGAAGCAGTACTTC.